The sequence of this T cell receptor beta chain was determined in a study of T cell responses to AZD1222 COVID-19 vaccine. Study-wide results and caveats: Among the donors, most were white British and more were female, and clonal diversity was possibly underestimated. Baseline testing showed seropositivity in only a handful of AZD1222 recipients. Breadth and depth of Spike-specific TCRs rose after two AZD1222 doses. Researchers report vaccine-associated CD4 TCRs spanning spike, with dominance at 160-218 and 743-854.

As to this clone: The antigen is undetermined.

Assay: immunoSEQ multiplex PCR; the TCRdb copy retains only in-frame clones and omits some. The repertoire holds approximately 84,000 clones, with 83% as singletons. Germline V gene lookup returns CDR1 LGHNA and CDR2 YNFKEQ. V lost 0 bases and J lost 10, with 14 bases in between. The CDR3 is 14 amino acids. The receptor comes from an adult who received the AZD1222 COVID-19 vaccine. The sample was peripheral blood, taken 28 days after the second AZD1222 dose. The chain employs TRBV4-2 and TRBJ2-3; no clear D. The CDR3 coding sequence is TGTGCCAGCAGCCAAGATATAGCTAGGCCTCCGCAGTATTTT. This sequence encodes CASSQDIARPPQYF.